These 25 T cell receptor beta chains were sequenced from one sample in a study of OX40 agonist ivuxolimab in advanced cancers. This table comes from immunoSEQ multiplex PCR, and its TCRdb copy is limited to in-frame clones, with some not included. The sample lists about 56,000 clones, around 91% occurring once. The input for sequencing was CD4+ or CD8+ T cells sorted from blood, taken in a trial of the OX40 agonist ivuxolimab. The receptors shown here come from an adult with an advanced solid tumor such as melanoma, head and neck, liver or kidney cancer.

This clone appeared once. The chain uses TRBV19 and TRBJ1-5; D is ambiguous. The tail of the sequence fits TRBJ2-3 better, so the J call may be wrong. The CDR3 is 13 amino acids. In germline, CDR1 is LNHDA, CDR2 SQIVND (reference sequence). CDR3: CASSDLRSQPQYF. DNA of the CDR3: TGTGCCAGTAGTGACTTAAGGAGCCAGCCCCAGTATTTT.

V is TRBV7-2 and J is TRBJ2-3; 9 bases are a match to TRBD2. The germline V gene encodes CDR1 SGHTA and CDR2 FQGNSA. The J segment lost 7 bases and the V segment lost 5 bases, leaving 10 bases of the junction unmatched. The CDR3 has 15 amino acids. CDR3 DNA: TGTGCCAGCAGCCTCGCGGGGGGGCCTGATTATACGCAGTATTTT. This sequence encodes CASSLAGGPDYTQYF.

The rearrangement links TRBV18 to TRBJ1-4; 9 bases align to TRBD1. J gave up 8 bases and V 6 bases, and 4 bases lay outside the gene matches. The V gene's germline CDR1 is KGHSH and CDR2 LQKENI. The CDR3 runs 13 residues. DNA of the CDR3: TGTGCCAGCTCGGGACAGGGAGGAGAAAAACTGTTTTTT. Translating it yields CASSGQGGEKLFF.

This chain connects TRBV9 to TRBJ2-3; D is possibly TRBD1 (6 bases). The V end lost 0 bases, the J end lost 2 bases, and 13 bases lay between the germline ends. The CDR3 extends over 16 amino acids. Germline V gene lookup returns CDR1 SGDLS and CDR2 YYNGEE. The CDR3 here is CASSVARDTNTDTQYF. The CDR3 DNA follows: TGTGCCAGCAGCGTAGCGAGGGACACCAACACAGATACGCAGTATTTT.

V and J are TRBV10-3 and TRBJ1-2; D may be TRBD1 (5 bases). The CDR3 covers 14 residues. The germline CDR1 and CDR2 sequences are ENHRY and SYGVKD. Deletions cut 4 bases from V and 4 bases from J, with 13 bases between. The CDR3 is CAISAHGQGYGYTF. The CDR3 DNA reads as TGTGCCATCAGTGCCCACGGGCAGGGCTATGGCTACACCTTC.

This chain joins TRBV7-3 and TRBJ2-2; 7 bases match TRBD1. Germline CDR1 reads SGHTA; CDR2 reads FQGTGA. V lost 6 bases, J lost 2 bases, and 3 bases stayed unmatched. There are 14 residues in the CDR3. The CDR3 region is CASSQGENTGELFF. The CDR3 nucleotides read TGTGCCAGCAGTCAGGGGGAAAACACCGGGGAGCTGTTTTTT.

The chain carries TRBV7-9 and TRBJ1-1, with TRBD1 as a possible D gene (6 bases). Trimming removed 2 bases from V and 0 bases from J, with 10 bases in between. The V gene's germline CDR1 is SEHNR and CDR2 FQNEAQ (reference sequence). CDR3 size: 15 residues. CDR3 sequence: CASSLQGSVNTEAFF. In DNA form, the CDR3 reads TGTGCCAGCAGCTTACAGGGGTCGGTGAACACTGAAGCTTTCTTT.

The chain couples TRBV7-6 to TRBJ1-1; D possibly corresponds to TRBD1 (6 bases). Trimming cost V 7 bases and J 3 bases, with 15 bases left between them. The germline gives CDR1 SGHVS, CDR2 FNYEAQ. The CDR3 totals 14 residues. The CDR3 loop reads CASTDKRTDTEAFF. Here the CDR3 DNA reads TGTGCCAGCACGGACAAAAGGACAGACACTGAAGCTTTCTTT.

This clone was seen a single time. The chain employs TRBV28 and TRBJ2-7; the match to TRBD2 covers 7 bases. The V segment lost 8 bases and the J segment 6 bases; nucleotides outside the gene matches: 16. The CDR3 extends over 15 amino acids. Germline CDR1 reads MDHEN; CDR2 reads SYDVKM. The CDR3 bases are TGTGCCAGCTCGGGGGGAGCCCTAGCCTGGAGCGAGCAGTACTTC. It yields the protein CASSGGALAWSEQYF.

The genes are TRBV9 and TRBJ1-4, with D possibly matching TRBD1 (6 bases). Trimming took 3 bases from V and 8 from J, leaving 20 bases between them. Germline values: CDR1 SGDLS, CDR2 YYNGEE. This CDR3 is built from 16 residues. DNA for the CDR3: TGTGCCAGCAGCGAATCCGTGGGGGGCGCGGAAGAAAAACTGTTTTTT. Translated: CASSESVGGAEEKLFF.

This chain connects TRBV2 to TRBJ1-1, with D tentatively TRBD1 (5 bases). Germline CDR1 and CDR2: SNHLY and FYNNEI. The CDR3 consists of 14 residues. V lost 7 bases to trimming and J lost 1 base, with 13 bases between them. CDR3 residues: CASTAGRQNTEAFF. The CDR3 nucleotides read TGTGCCAGCACGGCGGGACGGCAGAACACTGAAGCTTTCTTT. The full variable domain, with the rest looked up from reference TRBV2 and TRBJ1-1, is EPEVTQTPSHQVTQMGQEVILRCVPISNHLYFYWYRQILGQKVEFLVSFYNNEISEKSEIFDDQFSVERPDGSNFTLKIRSTKLEDSAMYFCASTAGRQNTEAFFGQGTRLTVV.

This chain joins TRBV30 and TRBJ2-4; the D gene is possibly TRBD2 (5 bases). This CDR3 comprises 14 residues. Per the germline V gene, CDR1 is GTSNPN and CDR2 is SVGIG (reference sequence). V lost 2 bases and J lost 3, with 11 bases in between. The CDR3 coding sequence is TGTGCCTGGAGTAAGCCAGAGGGCAAAAACATTCAGTACTTC. It encodes CAWSKPEGKNIQYF.

J is TRBJ1-3 and V is TRBV19; D may be TRBD1 (5 bases). V lost 5 bases, J lost 0 bases, and 14 bases lay in between. This CDR3 is 16 amino acids long. Germline loops: CDR1 LNHDA, CDR2 SQIVND (reference sequence). The CDR3 region has the DNA TGTGCCAGTAGTCGGCGAAGGGACGGCTCTGGAAACACCATATATTTT. This encodes CASSRRRDGSGNTIYF.

V gene TRBV19 combines with J gene TRBJ1-5; no clear D gene. The germline V gene encodes CDR1 LNHDA and CDR2 SQIVND (reference sequence). The CDR3 totals 17 residues. Between the trimmed V and J ends, which lost 4 bases and 1 base, there was a span of 17 bases. As DNA, the CDR3 is TGTGCCAGTAGTACCCTACCCGCGGGAGACAGCAATCAGCCCCAGCATTTT. Translation gives CASSTLPAGDSNQPQHF.

This chain uses TRBV5-1 with TRBJ2-7; 8 bases match TRBD2. The ends lost 0 bases at V and 3 bases at J; junction bases unmatched: 11. CDR3 length equals 17 residues. CDR1 and CDR2 (germline): SGHRS, YFSETQ. Written as DNA, the CDR3 is TGCGCCAGCAGCTTGGGGGTCCCGTCCGGGAGGGACTACGAGCAGTACTTC. Encoded protein: CASSLGVPSGRDYEQYF.

The chain uses TRBV6-5 and TRBJ2-7; a weak D match, TRBD2 (6 bases). CDR3 size: 15 residues. Looked up from germline, CDR1 is MNHEY and CDR2 is SVGAGI. Trimming cost V 6 bases and J 4 bases, with 19 bases left between them. The CDR3 DNA follows: TGTGCCAGCAGAGAGTCCGGGACTCTGCATTACGAGCAGTACTTC. Translating gives CASRESGTLHYEQYF.

V is TRBV6-6 and J is TRBJ1-4; 7 nucleotides line up with TRBD1. Germline V gene sequence: CDR1 MNHNY, CDR2 SVGAGI (reference sequence). The CDR3 length is 14 residues. Trimming at V came to 6 bases and at J to 2 bases, leaving 3 bases not matched to a gene. For the CDR3, the DNA is TGTGCCAGCAGCTCACAGGGGACTAATGAAAAACTGTTTTTT. Residues: CASSSQGTNEKLFF.

This clone has just one count. The chain employs TRBV6-1 and TRBJ2-3; the match to TRBD2 covers 12 bases. Germline values: CDR1 MNHNS, CDR2 SASEGT. With V trimmed by 3 bases and J by 1 base, 11 bases remained unmatched. The CDR3 spans 19 residues. CDR3 sequence (DNA): TGTGCCAGCAGTGACCAACTAGCGGGAGGATTGGCTGGCACAGATACGCAGTATTTT. Amino acid sequence: CASSDQLAGGLAGTDTQYF.

The chain joins TRBV5-6 to TRBJ1-2; D is unclear. CDR1 SGHDT and CDR2 YYEEEE come from the germline V gene. Between the trimmed V and J ends, which lost 6 bases and 2 bases, there was a span of 17 bases. The CDR3 has 15 amino acids. The CDR3 sequence: CASTRFGGINYGYTF. The CDR3 DNA follows: TGTGCCAGCACCAGATTCGGCGGAATCAACTATGGCTACACCTTC.

V and J are TRBV7-3 and TRBJ2-5, with 9 bases matching TRBD2. V gave up 1 base and J gave up 7 bases; unmatched junction bases: 4. Germline values: CDR1 SGHTA, CDR2 FQGTGA. The CDR3 extends over 14 amino acids. This chain's CDR3 is CASSLIAGDGTQYF. The CDR3 DNA reads TGTGCCAGCAGCTTAATAGCGGGAGACGGGACCCAGTACTTC.

This chain connects TRBV25-1 to TRBJ1-1, with D unclear. In germline, CDR1 is MGHDK, CDR2 SYGVNS. The length of the CDR3 is 13 residues. V was trimmed by 0 bases and J by 4 bases, leaving 6 bases between them. CDR3 sequence reads: CASSEYRGTEAFF. CDR3 coding DNA: TGTGCCAGCAGTGAATATCGCGGCACTGAAGCTTTCTTT.

The chain has TRBV2 and TRBJ2-3, with no clear D. The CDR3 has 14 residues. CDR1 and CDR2 from the germline V gene are SNHLY and FYNNEI. V was clipped by 3 bases and J by 6 bases, with 13 bases between them. The CDR3 region is CASSDDMELDTQYF. The CDR3 region has the DNA TGTGCCAGCAGTGATGATATGGAGCTGGATACGCAGTATTTT.

With respect to this clone: At one end the junction does not follow the germline gene, possibly because of a read error. The rearrangement links TRBV28 to TRBJ1-5, with TRBD1 identical over 10 bases. The germline CDR1 and CDR2 sequences are MDHEN and SYDVKM. There are 14 residues in the CDR3. DNA of the CDR3: TGTGCCAACAGTTCAGGACAGGGGGATCAGCCCCAGCATTTT. Encoded protein: CANSSGQGDQPQHF.

The V call is TRBV6-1, the J call TRBJ2-6; a possible D gene is TRBD2 (6 bases). Deletions cut 0 bases from V and 1 base from J, with 7 bases between. The CDR3 totals 16 residues. Germline V lookup: CDR1 MNHNS, CDR2 SASEGT. For the CDR3, the DNA is TGTGCCAGCAGTGAAGCGCGGGGTTCTGGGGCCAACGTCCTGACTTTC. It specifies CASSEARGSGANVLTF.

The V gene is TRBV5-1, the J gene TRBJ2-7; no clear D gene. V dropped 2 bases and J dropped 5 bases, with 14 bases sitting between them. This CDR3 contains 14 residues. Germline CDR1 reads SGHRS; CDR2 reads YFSETQ. In DNA form, the CDR3 reads TGCGCCAGCAGCTTAGTAGACCACACAGACGAGCAGTACTTC. This translates into CASSLVDHTDEQYF.